This entry lists 29 T cell receptor beta chains sequenced from one sample in a study of cytomegalovirus exposure and HLA in healthy donors. PCR primers comprised 60 Vbeta and 13 Jbeta primers. The protocol was immunoSEQ multiplex PCR, while the TCRdb copy is restricted to in-frame clones and leaves out a portion. The sample consists of fewer than 40,000 clones, 84% of them appearing once. The sequenced sample consisted of PBMCs. The origin of the receptors is a woman aged 18-30 years in good health and CMV-seronegative.

The DNA for the CDR3 is TGCGCCAGCAGCCCGGGGACTAGCGGCGCCTACGAGCAGTACTTC. Protein product: CASSPGTSGAYEQYF. This chain connects TRBV4-1 to TRBJ2-5; 11 bases fit TRBD2. Gene TRBJ2-7 matches the end of the DNA better, so the J call may be wrong. Germline CDR1 and CDR2: MGHRA and YSYEKL. This CDR3 is built from 15 residues.

This clone was found a few times. The CDR3 coding sequence is TGCAGCGTTAGGACAGGGGTAGAGACCCAGTACTTC. Its protein product is CSVRTGVETQYF. This chain uses TRBV29-1 with TRBJ2-5; 9 nucleotides line up with TRBD1. CDR3 length: 12 residues. The trim removed 5 bases at V and 4 bases at J, leaving 2 bases unmatched. Germline CDR1 is SQVTM and CDR2 is ANQGSEA.

The rearrangement uses TRBV6-1 and TRBJ1-5; possibly TRBD1 for D (6 bases). V was pared by 7 bases and J by 9 bases, with 16 bases between. Looked up from germline, CDR1 is MNHNS and CDR2 is SASEGT. This CDR3 spans 13 amino acids. The CDR3 reads CASKGTGSPPQHF. The CDR3 bases are TGTGCCAGCAAGGGTACAGGGTCTCCGCCCCAGCATTTT.

The genes are TRBV2 and TRBJ1-4, with 7 bases lining up with TRBD1. Germline V gene sequence: CDR1 SNHLY, CDR2 FYNNEI. The CDR3 has 17 amino acids. J was trimmed by 0 bases and V by 2 bases; bases with no gene match: 6. CDR3: CASSEWGQIATNEKLFF. DNA for the CDR3: TGTGCCAGCAGTGAATGGGGACAGATCGCAACTAATGAAAAACTGTTTTTT.

V is TRBV30 and J is TRBJ1-1, with D possibly TRBD1 on 5 matching bases. CDR3 length equals 13 residues. CDR1 and CDR2 from the germline V gene are GTSNPN and SVGIG (reference sequence). V was trimmed by 8 bases and J by 4 bases, leaving 17 bases between them. CDR3 amino acids: CALGRGGGTEAFF. In DNA form, the CDR3 reads TGTGCCCTCGGTCGGGGGGGAGGCACTGAAGCTTTCTTT. Full variable domain (missing parts from reference TRBV30 and TRBJ1-1): SQTIHQWPATLVQPVGSPLSLECTVEGTSNPNLYWYRQAAGRGLQLLFYSVGIGQISSEVPQNLSASRPQDRQFILSSKKLLLSDSGFYLCALGRGGGTEAFFGQGTRLTVV.

This sequence joins TRBV6-5 and TRBJ1-2; D is perhaps TRBD1 (6 bases). Trimming removed 4 bases from V and 5 bases from J, with 17 bases in between. Germline lookup yields CDR1 MNHEY and CDR2 SVGAGI. The CDR3 length is 15 residues. The CDR3 DNA is TGTGCCAGCAGTTCCATGGACAGAAGCCTATATGGCTACACCTTC. This codes for CASSSMDRSLYGYTF.

The genes are TRBV18 and TRBJ2-5; no firm D call. Germline loops: CDR1 KGHSH, CDR2 LQKENI. CDR3 length equals 12 residues. V shed 3 bases and J shed 2 bases, with 4 bases lying between them. The CDR3 nucleotides are TGTGCCAGCTCACCGGAGCAAGAGACCCAGTACTTC. Its translation is CASSPEQETQYF.

V gene TRBV5-1 combines with J gene TRBJ2-7, with D maybe TRBD1 (6 bases). Germline V gene data show CDR1 as SGHRS and CDR2 as YFSETQ. There are 14 residues in the CDR3. V lost 0 bases to trimming and J lost 4 bases, with 11 bases between them. In nucleotides, the CDR3 is TGCGCCAGCAGCTTGGTTCAGGGGATGTACGAGCAGTACTTC. It codes for CASSLVQGMYEQYF.

The CDR3 reads CASSALQGAKEQYF. CDR3 sequence (DNA): TGTGCCAGTAGTGCCTTACAGGGGGCTAAAGAGCAGTACTTC. V and J are TRBV19 and TRBJ2-7, with TRBD1 matching 9 bases. This CDR3 region has 14 residues. Germline lookup yields CDR1 LNHDA and CDR2 SQIVND (reference sequence). Trimming cost V 5 bases and J 7 bases; bases outside gene matches: 9. Complete variable domain (other parts from reference TRBV19 and TRBJ2-7): DGGITQSPKYLFRKEGQNVTLSCEQNLNHDAMYWYRQDPGQGLRLIYYSQIVNDFQKGDIAEGYSVSREKKESFPLTVTSAQKNPTAFYLCASSALQGAKEQYFGPGTRLTVT.

This clone was detected a few times. The chain combines TRBV6-1 with TRBJ2-6; no definite D call. The CDR3 is 17 amino acids. The germline V gene has CDR1 MNHNS and CDR2 SASEGT. Trimming removed 2 bases at V and 0 bases at J, with 11 bases between. This chain's CDR3 is CASSESLSPSGANVLTF. CDR3 nucleotides: TGTGCCAGCAGTGAAAGTCTAAGCCCCTCTGGGGCCAACGTCCTGACTTTC.

This clone was counted only a few times. The chain uses TRBV19 and TRBJ1-5, with TRBD1 matching over 7 bases. The length of the CDR3 is 15 residues. V lost 3 bases and J lost 6; bases outside the gene matches: 8. CDR1 and CDR2 from the germline V gene are LNHDA and SQIVND (reference sequence). The CDR3 here is CASSIPAGGFQPQHF. As DNA, the CDR3 is TGTGCCAGTAGTATCCCGGCAGGGGGTTTTCAGCCCCAGCATTTT.

The chain couples TRBV28 to TRBJ2-5; weak D call: TRBD2 (6 bases). The tail of the sequence fits TRBJ2-7 better, so the J call may be wrong. This CDR3 has 19 residues. The germline CDR1 and CDR2 sequences are MDHEN and SYDVKM. CDR3 protein: CASTIQGAGGAYDSYEQYF. In DNA form, the CDR3 reads TGTGCCAGCACCATCCAGGGAGCGGGTGGCGCGTATGACTCCTACGAGCAGTACTTC.

This clone occurred a few times. V is TRBV19 and J is TRBJ2-1; weak D call: TRBD1 (5 bases). Germline CDR1 reads LNHDA; CDR2 reads SQIVND (reference sequence). Trimming removed 4 bases from V and 10 bases from J, with 17 bases in between. CDR3 size: 14 residues. The CDR3 DNA reads TGTGCCAGTAGTAGCGCCCAGGGCTTTTTCGAGCAGTTCTTC. Its translation: CASSSAQGFFEQFF.

The V call is TRBV6-6, the J call TRBJ2-3, with a weak D call TRBD2 (6 bases). The germline V and J ends were trimmed by 7 bases and 3 bases, with 11 bases remaining between them. The CDR3 runs to 13 residues. From germline, CDR1 is MNHNY and CDR2 SVGAGI (reference sequence). In DNA form, the CDR3 reads TGTGCCAGCACTGGGGCGGGAACAGATACGCAGTATTTT. Residues: CASTGAGTDTQYF.

J is TRBJ1-1 and V is TRBV7-9; 10 bases fit TRBD1. CDR1 SEHNR and CDR2 FQNEAQ come from the germline V gene (reference sequence). V was clipped by 1 base and J by 3 bases; unmatched bases: 8. The CDR3 runs to 17 residues. The CDR3 DNA reads TGTGCCAGCAGCTTAGTCCCGGGACAGGGGAGAGACACTGAAGCTTTCTTT. As protein: CASSLVPGQGRDTEAFF.

This chain connects TRBV6-5 to TRBJ2-7; TRBD1 aligns across 9 bases. CDR1 is MNHEY, CDR2 SVGAGI, per germline. V was clipped by 2 bases and J by 2 bases; unmatched bases: 4. The CDR3 consists of 15 residues. The CDR3 nucleotides read TGTGCCAGCAGTTACCGCGACAGGGGGACCTACGAGCAGTACTTC. This encodes CASSYRDRGTYEQYF.

This chain joins TRBV4-1 and TRBJ2-7; possible D gene TRBD2, 6 bases. CDR1 is MGHRA and CDR2 is YSYEKL in the germline V gene. V was clipped by 4 bases and J by 3 bases, with 13 bases between them. This CDR3 has 14 residues. The DNA of the CDR3 is TGCGCCAGCAGCCCCGGGACTGGCCTCTACGAGCAGTACTTC. The encoded protein is CASSPGTGLYEQYF.

A single count supports this clone. The chain combines TRBV27 with TRBJ2-1; 7 bases match TRBD2. The CDR3 length is 15 residues. V trimming: 5 bases; J trimming: 0 bases; junction bases outside the gene matches: 4. CDR1 and CDR2 (germline): MNHEY, SMNVEV (reference sequence). In nucleotides, the CDR3 is TGTGCCAGCAGTCAAACTAGCGCCTCCTACAATGAGCAGTTCTTC. Translated: CASSQTSASYNEQFF.

CDR3 coding DNA: TGTGCCAGCAGCGTAGCTGGTGGGACAGACCTTTGGGATCGGCAGTTCTTC. Translating gives CASSVAGGTDLWDRQFF. The rearrangement uses TRBV9 and TRBJ2-1, with TRBD1 identical over 7 bases. This CDR3 is 17 amino acids long. With V trimmed by 0 bases and J by 12 bases, 18 bases remained unmatched. CDR1 is SGDLS and CDR2 is YYNGEE in the germline V gene.

This clone was seen a few times. The genes are TRBV6-5 and TRBJ2-7; 8 bases map to TRBD2. V lost 6 bases and J lost 6; bases outside the gene matches: 13. The CDR3 is made up of 15 amino acids. Germline-derived CDR1 and CDR2 are MNHEY and SVGAGI. CDR3 sequence reads: CASRPGAQRESEQYF. The CDR3, as DNA: TGTGCCAGCAGACCTGGGGCCCAGCGGGAGAGCGAGCAGTACTTC.

The chain is built from TRBV27 and TRBJ2-5; 8 positions agree with TRBD1. The DNA end is a closer match to TRBJ2-7, so the J assignment may be wrong. The V gene's germline CDR1 is MNHEY and CDR2 SMNVEV (reference sequence). This CDR3 region has 17 residues. The CDR3 region is CASSGTGKISGSYEQYF. CDR3 bases: TGTGCCAGCTCCGGGACAGGAAAAATCTCAGGATCCTACGAGCAGTACTTC.

The chain recombines TRBV6-1 with TRBJ1-6, with D unresolved. Deletions cut 2 bases from V and 11 bases from J, with 16 bases between. This CDR3 is built from 15 residues. Germline CDR1 is MNHNS and CDR2 is SASEGT. The CDR3 protein is CASSERGGTGPPLHF. In DNA, the CDR3 is TGTGCCAGCAGTGAAAGAGGAGGAACTGGGCCACCCCTCCACTTT.

The chain recombines TRBV2 with TRBJ1-6, with D maybe TRBD1 (5 bases). Germline values: CDR1 SNHLY, CDR2 FYNNEI. The V gene lost 8 bases and the J gene lost 4 bases, with 9 bases spanning the gap. The CDR3 is made up of 13 amino acids. This CDR3 is CASHGGYNSPLHF. CDR3 nucleotides: TGTGCCAGCCATGGGGGGTATAATTCACCCCTCCACTTT.

The chain links TRBV6-5 to TRBJ2-7; tentative D call: TRBD2 (5 bases). Trimming pared 7 bases from V and 3 bases from J, leaving 13 bases between. Germline lookup yields CDR1 MNHEY and CDR2 SVGAGI. This CDR3 spans 13 amino acids. The DNA of the CDR3 is TGTGCCAGCACGGAGGACTTTCACTACGAGCAGTACTTC. It codes for CASTEDFHYEQYF.

Comment on this clone: At one of its ends the junction is not consistent with the germline gene, which may arise from a read error. The chain combines TRBV7-9 with TRBJ2-2; TRBD2 matches 12 bases. The CDR3 consists of 17 residues. The germline CDR1 and CDR2 sequences are SEHNR and FQNEAQ (reference sequence). CDR3 nucleotides: TGTTCCAGCAGCTCAAGGACTAGCGGGATGAACACCGGGGAGCTGTTTTTT. Its protein is CSSSSRTSGMNTGELFF.

The J gene is TRBJ2-2, the V gene TRBV28; the D gene is possibly TRBD1 (5 bases). From germline, CDR1 is MDHEN and CDR2 SYDVKM. V was clipped by 2 bases and J by 4 bases, with 11 bases between them. The CDR3 length is 15 residues. The chain's CDR3 is CASSLVTDLTGELFF. The CDR3 DNA follows: TGTGCCAGCAGTTTAGTGACAGATCTCACCGGGGAGCTGTTTTTT.

As concerns this clone: Relative to the germline gene, one junction end is altered; a read error may explain this. The J gene is TRBJ1-2, the V gene TRBV5-5, with 8 positions matching TRBD1. The CDR3 extends over 15 amino acids. Germline V gene data show CDR1 as SGHKS and CDR2 as YYEKEE (reference sequence). The CDR3 region has the DNA TGTGCCAGCAGCTTGGAAGGACAGGGTGTTCGAGGCTACCCCTTC. Its protein is CASSLEGQGVRGYPF.

This sequence joins TRBV19 and TRBJ2-7, with a weak D call TRBD1 (6 bases). Looked up from germline, CDR1 is LNHDA and CDR2 is SQIVND (reference sequence). Trimming removed 7 bases from V and 4 bases from J, with 14 bases in between. CDR3 length equals 13 residues. The CDR3 nucleotides read TGTGCCAGTATTGGGGACAATCTGTACGAGCAGTACTTC. Translation gives CASIGDNLYEQYF.

The DNA for the CDR3 is TGTGCCAGCAGCTCTACGTCATTGCTGTATGGCTACACCTTC. It codes for CASSSTSLLYGYTF. The chain has TRBV7-9 and TRBJ1-2; D gene unclear. Per the germline V gene, CDR1 is SEHNR and CDR2 is FQNEAQ (reference sequence). This CDR3 contains 14 residues. V dropped 4 bases and J dropped 5 bases, with 14 bases sitting between them.